This T cell receptor beta chain was found in a study of blood T cell repertoires in COVID-19. The CDR3 runs to 15 residues. Per the germline V gene, CDR1 is LNHDA and CDR2 is SQIVND (reference sequence). The trim removed 5 bases at V and 5 bases at J, leaving 9 bases unmatched. TCRdb's table, derived via immunoSEQ multiplex PCR, lists solely in-frame clones and lacks some. The sample contains some 67,000 clones, approximately 79% of which appear only once. J is TRBJ1-1 and V is TRBV19; 9 bases map to TRBD1. Sequencing was performed on peripheral blood. This clonotype was obtained from an older woman with acute or convalescent COVID-19. For the CDR3, the DNA is TGTGCCAGTAGTGCTGGGACAGGGCGGGTAACTGAAGCTTTCTTT. This gives the protein CASSAGTGRVTEAFF.